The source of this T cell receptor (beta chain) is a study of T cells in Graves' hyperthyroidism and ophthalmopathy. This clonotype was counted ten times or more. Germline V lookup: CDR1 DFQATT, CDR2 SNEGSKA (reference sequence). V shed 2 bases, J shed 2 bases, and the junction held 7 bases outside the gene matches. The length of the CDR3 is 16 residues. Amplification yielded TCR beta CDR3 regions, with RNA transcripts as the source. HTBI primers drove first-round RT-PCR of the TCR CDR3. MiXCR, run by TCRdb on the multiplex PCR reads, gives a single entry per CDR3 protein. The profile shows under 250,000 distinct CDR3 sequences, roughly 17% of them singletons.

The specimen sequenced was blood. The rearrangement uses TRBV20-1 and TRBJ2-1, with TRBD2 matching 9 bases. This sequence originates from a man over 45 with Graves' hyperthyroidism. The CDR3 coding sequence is TGCAGTGCTAGAAGGCTAGCGGGATATCCCTACAATGAGCAGTTCTTC. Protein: CSARRLAGYPYNEQFF.